The 32 T cell receptor beta chains listed next were all sequenced from one sample in a study of blood T cell repertoires in COVID-19 (dated by TCRdb to 2018 to 2020). Library preparation employed the immunoSEQ multiplex PCR assay. The source is immuneACCESS, and TCRdb retained only in-frame sequences with V and J called. Part of the clones is not carried over; for the studies checked, unresolved V genes explain less than half of this, and the remainder is unexplained. For this sample the table gives hundreds of thousands of clones, of which approximately 92% were detected only once. 0.9% to 1.2% of the sample comes from the top ten. Sequenced sample: PBMCs or T cells enriched from blood (not recorded which). The receptors shown here come from a man in his thirties or forties who had recovered from COVID-19.

The J gene is TRBJ1-6, the V gene TRBV7-3; the match to TRBD1 covers 9 bases. J was trimmed by 4 bases and V by 5 bases; bases with no gene match: 3. The germline V gene has CDR1 SGHTA and CDR2 FQGTGA. This CDR3 has 15 residues. This CDR3 is CASSEQGAYNSPLHF. In DNA form, the CDR3 reads TGTGCCAGCAGCGAACAGGGGGCATATAATTCACCCCTCCACTTT.

The chain employs TRBV10-3 and TRBJ2-3; unclear D gene. CDR1 and CDR2 from the germline V gene are ENHRY and SYGVKD. The CDR3 is 13 amino acids. Trimming removed 7 bases at V and 0 bases at J, with 8 bases between. The CDR3 sequence is CAIMNGSTDTQYF. The CDR3 bases are TGTGCCATCATGAACGGTAGCACAGATACGCAGTATTTT.

This chain connects TRBV19 to TRBJ2-6, with D maybe TRBD2 (7 bases). The CDR3 is 14 amino acids. Germline values: CDR1 LNHDA, CDR2 SQIVND (reference sequence). The V end was cut by 10 bases, the J end by 2 bases, with 12 bases between. This chain's CDR3 is CAIGGVPGANVLTF. The CDR3 nucleotides are TGTGCCATAGGGGGGGTCCCTGGGGCCAACGTCCTGACTTTC.

The chain uses TRBV19 and TRBJ1-5, with TRBD1 identical over 8 bases. Per the germline V gene, CDR1 is LNHDA and CDR2 is SQIVND (reference sequence). The ends lost 6 bases at V and 2 bases at J; junction bases unmatched: 9. The CDR3 is made up of 16 amino acids. The DNA for the CDR3 is TGTGCCAGTAGGGACGTACAGGGACAGGGCAATCAGCCCCAGCATTTT. Translation gives CASRDVQGQGNQPQHF.

Turning to this clone: In the same sample, other DNA sequences code for this CDR3. The chain employs TRBV9 and TRBJ1-1; a weak D match, TRBD1 (5 bases). V gave up 0 bases and J gave up 0 bases, with 9 bases separating them. Germline V lookup: CDR1 SGDLS, CDR2 YYNGEE. The CDR3 is 15 residues long. CDR3 sequence: CASSVEAGMNTEAFF. As DNA, the CDR3 is TGTGCCAGCAGCGTAGAGGCAGGGATGAACACTGAAGCTTTCTTT.

The chain combines TRBV7-6 with TRBJ2-1, with D perhaps TRBD1 (5 bases). This CDR3 is 15 amino acids long. V was clipped by 4 bases and J by 9 bases, with 19 bases between them. The germline V gene encodes CDR1 SGHVS and CDR2 FNYEAQ. The CDR3: CASSSRQGTRVEQFF. The CDR3 DNA sequence: TGTGCCAGCAGCTCCCGCCAGGGTACAAGGGTTGAGCAGTTCTTC.

V is TRBV5-1 and J is TRBJ2-5; D may be TRBD2 (5 bases). The CDR3 is 16 amino acids. In germline, CDR1 is SGHRS, CDR2 YFSETQ. The V end was cut by 0 bases, the J end by 4 bases, with 16 bases between. For the CDR3, the DNA is TGCGCCAGCAGCTTGGGAGGGAGTCGAGTTGGAGAGACCCAGTACTTC. Its translation is CASSLGGSRVGETQYF.

The chain is built from TRBV5-1 and TRBJ1-1; D gene unclear. With 4 bases removed from V and 1 base from J, the gap between germline ends came to 11 bases. The CDR3 is made up of 14 amino acids. The V gene's germline CDR1 is SGHRS and CDR2 YFSETQ. As DNA, the CDR3 is TGCGCCAGCAGCAACACAGTAGGGAACACTGAAGCTTTCTTT. It yields the protein CASSNTVGNTEAFF.

The chain recombines TRBV9 with TRBJ2-7; 8 nucleotides align to TRBD1. Germline CDR1 SGDLS, CDR2 YYNGEE. J was trimmed by 7 bases and V by 4 bases; bases with no gene match: 10. The CDR3 spans 14 residues. The CDR3 sequence: CASSPRDRRKEQYF. For the CDR3, the DNA is TGTGCCAGCAGCCCCAGGGACAGGAGAAAAGAGCAGTACTTC.

The chain combines TRBV7-9 with TRBJ1-5; a possible D gene is TRBD1 (5 bases). The CDR3 has 16 residues. V lost 5 bases and J 2 bases, leaving 16 bases between the germline ends. Germline CDR1 reads SEHNR; CDR2 reads FQNEAQ (reference sequence). The CDR3 sequence is CASSAAGNRGNQPQHF. As DNA, the CDR3 is TGTGCCAGCAGCGCCGCAGGGAATCGGGGCAATCAGCCCCAGCATTTT.

This chain joins TRBV21-1 and TRBJ1-1. TRBV21-1 is tagged as a pseudogene. CDR3 length: 13 amino acids. The CDR3 sequence: CAPARGGCTEAFF. The CDR3 DNA reads as TGTGCCCCCGCCCGGGGGGGGTGCACTGAAGCTTTCTTT.

This clone turned up a few times. The CDR3 reads CSVGSGYSGNTIYF. CDR3 sequence (DNA): TGCAGCGTTGGATCAGGGTACTCTGGAAACACCATATATTTT. V is TRBV29-1 and J is TRBJ1-3; perhaps TRBD1 as D (5 bases). Germline CDR1 SQVTM, CDR2 ANQGSEA. This CDR3 region has 14 residues. The germline V and J ends were trimmed by 4 bases and 0 bases, with 10 bases remaining between them.

V and J are TRBV27 and TRBJ2-7; 8 nucleotides match TRBD2. This CDR3 comprises 15 residues. V shed 8 bases, J shed 2 bases, and the junction held 11 bases outside the gene matches. CDR1 and CDR2 from the germline V gene are MNHEY and SMNVEV (reference sequence). CDR3 DNA: TGTGCCAGCGGGGGGGGCTCGGGACTAGCCTACGAGCAGTACTTC. This gives the protein CASGGGSGLAYEQYF.

The chain employs TRBV5-1 and TRBJ1-1; tentatively, D is TRBD1 (5 bases). The germline V gene encodes CDR1 SGHRS and CDR2 YFSETQ. The CDR3 length is 15 residues. The V end lost 4 bases, the J end lost 4 bases, and 17 bases lay between the germline ends. This chain's CDR3 is CASSLETGGSTEAFF. The CDR3 nucleotides read TGCGCCAGCAGCCTGGAAACCGGGGGATCCACTGAAGCTTTCTTT.

The V gene is TRBV29-1, the J gene TRBJ1-4; D unresolved. This CDR3 spans 12 amino acids. Between the trimmed V and J ends, which lost 2 bases and 7 bases, there was a span of 8 bases. Germline CDR1 reads SQVTM; CDR2 reads ANQGSEA. CDR3 sequence: CSVESAAEKLFF. The CDR3 coding sequence is TGCAGCGTTGAAAGTGCGGCTGAAAAACTGTTTTTT.

Here the CDR3 DNA reads TGTGCCAGCAGCTTAGATTTGGGGGCGAACAATGAGCAGTTCTTC. Amino acid sequence: CASSLDLGANNEQFF. The gene calls are TRBV7-7 and TRBJ2-1; tentative D call: TRBD1 (6 bases). This CDR3 is 15 amino acids long. Trimming stripped 1 base from V and 5 bases from J, with 12 bases between. CDR1 and CDR2 from the germline V gene are SSHAT and FNYEAQ (reference sequence).

V and J are TRBV6-5 and TRBJ2-7; the D gene is possibly TRBD1 (5 bases). Germline assignment: CDR1 MNHEY and CDR2 SVGAGI. V dropped 5 bases and J dropped 6 bases, with 17 bases sitting between them. The length of the CDR3 is 14 residues. CDR3 sequence: CASSTWQGNGEQYF. In DNA form, the CDR3 reads TGTGCCAGCAGTACGTGGCAGGGCAATGGCGAGCAGTACTTC.

This chain uses TRBV12-3 or TRBV12-4 with TRBJ1-5; a possible D gene is TRBD1 (5 bases). This CDR3 contains 13 residues. Deletions cut 3 bases from V and 5 bases from J, with 8 bases between. The CDR3 bases are TGTGCCAGCAGTTTCGGGGGGGATCAGCCCCAGCATTTT. Protein product: CASSFGGDQPQHF.

This clone was counted once. The chain joins TRBV5-5 to TRBJ2-2; D unresolved. The CDR3 contains 15 residues. V shed 4 bases and J shed 1 base, with 11 bases lying between them. The germline CDR1 and CDR2 sequences are SGHKS and YYEKEE (reference sequence). CDR3 sequence reads: CASSRQTGNTGELFF. The DNA of the CDR3 is TGTGCCAGCAGCCGCCAGACGGGGAACACCGGGGAGCTGTTTTTT.

This chain uses TRBV21-1 with TRBJ2-1; TRBD2, the D gene given by the table, was not confirmed from the DNA. TRBV21-1 represents a pseudogene. This CDR3 comprises 13 residues. CDR3 DNA: TGTGTCCGGCGGGTTGCCCTGTACAATGAGCAGTTCTTC. Protein sequence: CVRRVALYNEQFF.

V gene TRBV7-8 combines with J gene TRBJ2-7, with 11 bases that match TRBD2. This CDR3 contains 20 residues. The junction had 18 bases not matched to a gene; V was cut back by 5 bases and J by 0 bases. The germline V gene encodes CDR1 SGHVS and CDR2 FQNEAQ. As DNA, the CDR3 is TGTGCCAGCAGCCGACGTCCTCCGGGACTAGCGGAGAGAAGCTCCTACGAGCAGTACTTC. Its protein is CASSRRPPGLAERSSYEQYF.

The chain employs TRBV5-1 and TRBJ2-3, with 11 positions matching TRBD2. The CDR3 runs to 17 residues. V was clipped by 0 bases and J by 5 bases; unmatched bases: 8. Germline V gives CDR1 SGHRS, CDR2 YFSETQ. CDR3 in DNA: TGCGCCAGCAGCTTGGTCGGGCTAGCGGGAGGTGGAGATACGCAGTATTTT. Its protein is CASSLVGLAGGGDTQYF.

The J gene is TRBJ2-4, the V gene TRBV28, with D possibly matching TRBD2 (6 bases). V dropped 3 bases and J dropped 0 bases, with 9 bases sitting between them. The CDR3 runs 15 residues. CDR1 and CDR2 from the germline V gene are MDHEN and SYDVKM. CDR3 nucleotide sequence: TGTGCCAGCAGTTTCCTAGCGATAGCCAAAAACATTCAGTACTTC. Translated, it gives CASSFLAIAKNIQYF.

The chain has TRBV9 and TRBJ1-6; 10 bases align to TRBD1. CDR3 length equals 15 residues. With V trimmed by 4 bases and J by 9 bases, 7 bases remained unmatched. The germline gives CDR1 SGDLS, CDR2 YYNGEE. CDR3 sequence reads: CASSIGGTGVSPLHF. Here the CDR3 DNA reads TGTGCCAGCAGCATCGGAGGGACAGGGGTTTCACCCCTCCACTTT.

DNA for the CDR3: TGTGCCACCAGCAGAGAAAAAGGAGCTGGAAACACCATATATTTT. Residues: CATSREKGAGNTIYF. The V gene is TRBV15, the J gene TRBJ1-3; D is undetermined. Germline CDR1 is LNHNV and CDR2 is YYDKDF (reference sequence). V was clipped by 0 bases and J by 2 bases, with 8 bases between them. CDR3 length equals 15 residues.

This chain connects TRBV18 to TRBJ1-3; D not resolved. Germline V lookup: CDR1 KGHSH, CDR2 LQKENI. The CDR3 covers 13 residues. Trimming removed 2 bases at V and 6 bases at J, with 8 bases between. CDR3 sequence (DNA): TGTGCCAGCTCACCATTGGAGGTAAACACCATATATTTT. Residues: CASSPLEVNTIYF.

This clone was seen once. This chain joins TRBV10-3 and TRBJ2-3, with 8 positions matching TRBD2. V shed 5 bases, J shed 1 base, and the junction held 8 bases outside the gene matches. The V gene's germline CDR1 is ENHRY and CDR2 SYGVKD. The CDR3 has 16 residues. CDR3 in DNA: TGTGCCATCAGTTTGGAGGGTAGCGGGGGCACAGATACGCAGTATTTT. Protein product: CAISLEGSGGTDTQYF.

V and J are TRBV10-1 and TRBJ2-1; TRBD2 might be the D (5 bases). V lost 3 bases and J 5 bases, leaving 11 bases between the germline ends. Per the germline V gene, CDR1 is WNHNN and CDR2 is SYGVQD (reference sequence). This CDR3 region has 14 residues. The CDR3 sequence: CASSDSPGNNEQFF. In nucleotides, the CDR3 is TGCGCCAGCAGTGATTCTCCGGGGAACAATGAGCAGTTCTTC.

This rearrangement joins TRBV6-1 to TRBJ2-1, with 8 bases identical to TRBD2. Trimming took 2 bases from V and 9 from J; bases not matched to a gene: 18. Germline V gene lookup returns CDR1 MNHNS and CDR2 SASEGT. The CDR3 extends over 18 amino acids. The CDR3 protein is CASSEFPGLVSGRGEQFF. The CDR3 coding sequence is TGTGCCAGCAGTGAATTTCCGGGTTTGGTGAGCGGGAGAGGTGAGCAGTTCTTC.

This chain joins TRBV28 and TRBJ1-4, with D hard to call. V was shortened by 3 bases and J by 7 bases, with 15 bases between the two germline ends. Germline V gene lookup returns CDR1 MDHEN and CDR2 SYDVKM. The CDR3 covers 15 residues. The CDR3, as DNA: TGTGCCAGCAGTTTGAATCTCTCGGCGGGTGAAAAACTGTTTTTT. It encodes CASSLNLSAGEKLFF.

The chain has TRBV28 and TRBJ1-2, with D maybe TRBD1 (6 bases). V dropped 9 bases and J dropped 4 bases, with 18 bases sitting between them. Germline assignment: CDR1 MDHEN and CDR2 SYDVKM. The CDR3 has 14 residues. The DNA for the CDR3 is TGTGCCAGTGCGGTTTGGGGGCATGTCTATGGCTACACCTTC. Translated: CASAVWGHVYGYTF.

The chain uses TRBV7-9 and TRBJ1-6, with D uncertain. The V end was cut by 0 bases, the J end by 7 bases, with 13 bases between. Germline values: CDR1 SEHNR, CDR2 FQNEAQ (reference sequence). CDR3 length equals 16 residues. The CDR3 here is CASSLARAGLNSPLHF. For the CDR3, the DNA is TGTGCCAGCAGCTTAGCTCGTGCAGGCCTGAATTCACCCCTCCACTTT.